This T cell receptor beta chain was observed in a study of T cell changes during pregnancy in multiple sclerosis. There are 13 residues in the CDR3. The germline V gene encodes CDR1 SNHLY and CDR2 FYNNEI. V was trimmed by 7 bases and J by 2 bases, leaving 11 bases between them. Profiled with immunoSEQ multiplex PCR; TCRdb holds only in-frame clones, not every one. The data contain about 80,000 clones, just over 90% of them singletons. The source material was peripheral blood, sampled after pregnancy. The rearrangement uses TRBV2 and TRBJ1-1, with no clear D. This sequence was found in a female donor in good health, enrolled as a control in a pregnancy study. Here the CDR3 DNA reads TGTGCCAGCACTTTTGTAGCCAACACTGAAGCTTTCTTT. This encodes CASTFVANTEAFF.